This is a list of T cell receptor beta chains from one sample in a study of T cell changes during pregnancy in multiple sclerosis. Assay: immunoSEQ multiplex PCR; the TCRdb copy retains only in-frame clones and omits some. This sample has approximately 40,000 clones, with 92% found just once. The specimen comprised CD4+ T cells from peripheral blood mononuclear cells, sampled after pregnancy. These receptors all come from a female donor in good health, enrolled as a control in a pregnancy study. Each CDR3 is given with its conserved first and last residue. The D gene is left open where the match is weak. Only some rows state a clone size, as once, few, many or a class for expanded clones.

d_gene	v_gene	abundance	j_gene	CDR3aa	CDR3nt
-	TRBV11-2	-	TRBJ2-1	CASSPRHKALNNEQFF	TGTGCCAGCAGCCCTCGACACAAAGCCTTGAACAATGAGCAGTTCTTC
-	TRBV15	-	TRBJ2-3	CATESGINRTDTQYF	TGTGCCACCGAGAGCGGTATCAATCGCACAGATACGCAGTATTTT
TRBD2	TRBV19	-	TRBJ2-2	CASSMGTSANTGELFF	TGTGCCAGTAGTATGGGGACTAGCGCGAACACCGGGGAGCTGTTTTTT
-	TRBV10-3	-	TRBJ1-5	CAISESAGVQPQHF	TGTGCCATCAGTGAGTCGGCGGGGGTTCAGCCCCAGCATTTT
TRBD2	TRBV5-6	-	TRBJ2-1	CASRSVAGAIYNEQFF	TGTGCCAGCAGGTCCGTAGCGGGAGCTATCTACAATGAGCAGTTCTTC
TRBD2	TRBV10-2	-	TRBJ2-3	CASSDRLAGFTDTQYF	TGCGCCAGCAGTGACCGACTAGCGGGATTCACAGATACGCAGTATTTT
TRBD2	TRBV11-3	-	TRBJ2-2	CASSLDTSGSVATGELFF	TGTGCCAGCAGCTTAGATACTAGCGGGAGTGTTGCCACCGGGGAGCTGTTTTTT
-	TRBV5-1	-	TRBJ2-1	CASSLGGVNDNEQFF	TGCGCCAGCAGCTTGGGCGGAGTCAACGACAATGAGCAGTTCTTC
-	TRBV4-2	-	TRBJ2-3	CASTLDPTGADTQYF	TGTGCCAGCACCCTAGACCCGACGGGGGCAGATACGCAGTATTTT
-	TRBV5-4	-	TRBJ2-1	CASSPEASSYNEQFF	TGTGCCAGCAGCCCAGAGGCGAGCTCCTACAATGAGCAGTTCTTC
-	TRBV9	once	TRBJ1-2	CASSVGTVGLNGYTF	TGTGCCAGCAGCGTAGGTACGGTTGGACTAAATGGCTACACCTTC
-	TRBV6-1	-	TRBJ1-1	CASSPPVNTEAFF	TGTGCCAGCTCTCCGCCGGTGAACACTGAAGCTTTCTTT
-	TRBV11-2	-	TRBJ1-2	CASSLGGESYGYTF	TGTGCCAGCAGCTTAGGGGGCGAGAGCTATGGCTACACCTTC
TRBD2	TRBV10-3	-	TRBJ2-7	CAIRLAGSYEQYF	TGTGCCATCCGTCTAGCGGGCTCCTACGAGCAGTACTTC
-	TRBV5-5	-	TRBJ1-3	CASSLGTGENTIYF	TGTGCCAGCAGCTTGGGGACGGGAGAAAACACCATATATTTT
-	TRBV18	once	TRBJ1-2	CASSPGQSNYGYTF	TGTGCCAGCTCACCAGGGCAGTCCAACTATGGCTACACCTTC
TRBD2	TRBV7-2	once	TRBJ2-7	CASSLADRTSGSYEQYF	TGTGCCAGCAGCTTAGCCGACCGAACTAGCGGCTCCTACGAGCAGTACTTC
-	TRBV5-6	once	TRBJ1-1	CASSFIGGGMATEAFF	TGTGCCAGCAGCTTTATCGGAGGAGGCATGGCCACTGAAGCTTTCTTT
TRBD1	TRBV6-6	-	TRBJ1-2	CASSSDRDLPKGTF	TGTGCCAGCAGTTCCGACAGGGACCTGCCCAAGGGTACCTTC
-	TRBV27	-	TRBJ2-5	CASSRLGQQQETQYF	TGTGCCAGCAGCCGCCTAGGACAGCAGCAAGAGACCCAGTACTTC
TRBD2	TRBV27	-	TRBJ2-3	CASSLTAGGTDTQYF	TGTGCCAGCAGTTTAACGGCGGGGGGCACAGATACGCAGTATTTT
TRBD1	TRBV25-1	-	TRBJ1-4	CASSESGQGDFYEKLFF	TGTGCCAGCAGTGAGTCGGGACAGGGAGATTTCTATGAAAAACTGTTTTTT
-	TRBV29-1	-	TRBJ1-1	CSGVRGPVGTEAFF	TGCAGCGGGGTAAGGGGTCCGGTTGGCACTGAAGCTTTCTTT
-	TRBV5-8	-	TRBJ1-1	CASSLDRAMNTEAFF	TGTGCCAGCAGCTTGGACAGGGCCATGAACACTGAAGCTTTCTTT
-	TRBV6-6	-	TRBJ1-1	CASSYKGDTEAFF	TGTGCCAGCAGTTACAAAGGAGACACTGAAGCTTTCTTT
TRBD2	TRBV10-3	-	TRBJ2-2	CAISESRLAVNTGELFF	TGTGCCATCAGTGAGTCCCGGCTAGCGGTAAACACCGGGGAGCTGTTTTTT
-	TRBV5-6	-	TRBJ2-3	CASSLGLSGTSTDTQYF	TGTGCCAGCAGCTTGGGGCTTTCGGGGACTAGCACAGATACGCAGTATTTT
TRBD2	TRBV7-9	-	TRBJ2-5	CASSFPSGGAVETQYF	TGTGCCAGCAGCTTCCCTAGCGGGGGGGCCGTGGAGACCCAGTACTTC
-	TRBV19	once	TRBJ2-3	CASSMSVSSTDTQYF	TGTGCCAGTAGTATGTCTGTATCTAGCACAGATACGCAGTATTTT
-	TRBV21-1	once	TRBJ2-7	CASSKAFSAGRYEQYF	TGTGCCAGCAGCAAAGCGTTTTCTGCAGGGAGGTACGAGCAGTACTTC
TRBD2	TRBV7-8	-	TRBJ2-7	CASSWGLAGEQYF	TGTGCCAGCAGCTGGGGACTAGCGGGGGAGCAGTACTTC
TRBD1	TRBV2	-	TRBJ1-5	CASRGQGDQPQHF	TGTGCCAGCCGCGGACAGGGGGATCAGCCCCAGCATTTT
-	TRBV2	-	TRBJ1-4	CASSLRAYEKLFF	TGTGCCAGCAGTCTGCGAGCCTATGAAAAACTGTTTTTT
-	TRBV5-6	-	TRBJ1-4	CASSLPTGITNEKLFF	TGTGCCAGCAGCTTGCCTACAGGGATAACTAATGAAAAACTGTTTTTT
TRBD2	TRBV30	-	TRBJ2-1	CAWSVQSGGKSSYNEQFF	TGTGCCTGGAGTGTACAGAGCGGGGGTAAAAGCTCCTACAATGAGCAGTTCTTC
-	TRBV30	-	TRBJ1-5	CAWNREVGGQPQHF	TGTGCCTGGAATCGAGAAGTGGGGGGGCAGCCCCAGCATTTT
-	TRBV21-1	-	TRBJ1-2	CVGDFSNGYTF	TGTGTAGGGGACTTTAGCAATGGCTACACCTTC
-	TRBV5-1	-	TRBJ2-7	CASSLALPTGGVSYEQYF	TGCGCCAGCAGCTTGGCCCTACCTACTGGCGGGGTCTCCTACGAGCAGTACTTC
-	TRBV7-8	-	TRBJ2-2	CASSPYRDSRSTRTGELFF	TGTGCCAGCAGCCCTTACCGGGACTCCCGGTCGACGAGGACCGGGGAGCTGTTTTTT
TRBD2	TRBV7-2	-	TRBJ2-7	CASSPRGSGAEQYF	TGTGCCAGCAGCCCCCGGGGTAGCGGGGCCGAGCAGTACTTC
-	TRBV19	-	TRBJ2-7	CASSRQGYEQYF	TGTGCCAGTAGTAGGCAGGGCTACGAGCAGTACTTC
TRBD1	TRBV25-1	-	TRBJ1-5	CASRTGGENQPQHF	TGTGCCAGCAGGACAGGGGGTGAAAATCAGCCCCAGCATTTT
-	TRBV6-6	-	TRBJ2-2	CASRPRTGELFF	TGTGCCAGCAGGCCCCGGACAGGGGAGCTGTTTTTT
-	TRBV7-2	-	TRBJ2-5	CASSPGGPLETQYF	TGTGCCAGCTCTCCCGGGGGGCCCTTGGAGACCCAGTACTTC
TRBD2	TRBV5-1	once	TRBJ2-7	CASSLYTAGTSGGSYEQYF	TGCGCCAGCAGCTTGTATACCGCTGGGACTAGCGGGGGATCCTACGAGCAGTACTTC
-	TRBV29-1	-	TRBJ1-1	CSVERVMNTEAFF	TGCAGCGTTGAGAGGGTAATGAACACTGAAGCTTTCTTT
-	TRBV6-1	-	TRBJ1-2	CASSEGLSRGGYTF	TGTGCCAGCAGCGAGGGACTATCCCGAGGGGGCTACACCTTC
-	TRBV7-2	few	TRBJ2-2	CASGGGTVNTGELFF	TGTGCCAGCGGAGGGGGGACAGTGAACACCGGGGAGCTGTTTTTT
-	TRBV9	-	TRBJ2-5	CASSRGGIHSGETQYF	TGTGCCAGCAGTCGAGGGGGTATCCACTCCGGGGAGACCCAGTACTTC
TRBD2	TRBV18	once	TRBJ2-2	CASKGTSGTNTGELFF	TGTGCCTCGAAGGGGACTAGCGGGACGAACACCGGGGAGCTGTTTTTT
TRBD2	TRBV7-9	-	TRBJ2-3	CASSPIPKRGADSTDTQYF	TGTGCCAGCAGCCCGATCCCCAAGCGGGGGGCCGATAGCACAGATACGCAGTATTTT
-	TRBV27	-	TRBJ2-3	CASSMGLSTDTQYF	TGTGCCAGCAGCATGGGCCTTAGCACAGATACGCAGTATTTT
TRBD2	TRBV6-6	-	TRBJ2-3	CASSNPGLAGVDTQYF	TGTGCCAGCAGCAATCCCGGACTAGCGGGAGTAGATACGCAGTATTTT
TRBD1	TRBV11-3	-	TRBJ2-4	CASSNDRVKNIQYF	TGTGCCAGCAGCAACGACAGGGTGAAAAACATTCAGTACTTC
TRBD2	TRBV5-4	-	TRBJ2-1	CASSPSRREGPGEQFF	TGTGCCAGCAGCCCGAGTAGGCGGGAGGGCCCCGGGGAGCAGTTCTTC
TRBD1	TRBV10-1	once	TRBJ2-3	CASSDRDRGRGTDTQYF	TGCGCCAGCAGCGACCGGGACAGGGGGCGCGGCACAGATACGCAGTATTTT
-	TRBV15	-	TRBJ1-1	CATSSYGGSPEAFF	TGTGCCACCAGCTCCTATGGAGGGAGCCCTGAAGCTTTCTTT